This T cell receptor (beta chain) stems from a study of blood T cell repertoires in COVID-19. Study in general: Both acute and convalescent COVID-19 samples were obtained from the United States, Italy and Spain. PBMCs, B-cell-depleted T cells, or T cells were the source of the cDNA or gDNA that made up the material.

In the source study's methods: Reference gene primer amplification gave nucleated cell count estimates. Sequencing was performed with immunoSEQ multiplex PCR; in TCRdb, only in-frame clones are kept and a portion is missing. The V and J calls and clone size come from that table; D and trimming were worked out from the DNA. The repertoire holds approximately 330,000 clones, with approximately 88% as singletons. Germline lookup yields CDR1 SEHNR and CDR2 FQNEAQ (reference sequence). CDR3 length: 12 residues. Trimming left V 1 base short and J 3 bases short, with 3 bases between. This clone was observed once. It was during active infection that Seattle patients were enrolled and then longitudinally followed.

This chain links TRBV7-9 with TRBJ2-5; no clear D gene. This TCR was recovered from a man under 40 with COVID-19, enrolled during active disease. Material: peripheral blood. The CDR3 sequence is CASSLVKETQYF. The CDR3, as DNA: TGTGCCAGCAGCTTAGTTAAAGAGACCCAGTACTTC.